This is a list of T cell receptor beta chains from one sample in a study of CD4 and CD8 cells across lung adenocarcinoma regions. TCRdb itself ran the PCR reads through MiXCR, one entry per CDR3 protein. Here the sample spans about 19,000 distinct CDR3 sequences, about 43% being singletons. The sequencing sample was made of CD4+ T cells from the margin of a lung tumor. Source of these receptors: a male donor with lung adenocarcinoma. The CD4 and CD8 labels of this study may be unreliable. Each CDR3 is given with its conserved first and last residue. The D gene is left open where the match is weak. Expanded clones get a size class; other rows say once, few or many, or leave the size out.

D gene: TRBD2
J gene: TRBJ2-5
clone size: NA
V gene: TRBV6-1
CDR3 DNA: TGTGCCAGCCGGGAGGGCGAGCCAGATACGCAGTATTTC
CDR3 protein: CASREGEPDTQYF

D gene: NA
J gene: TRBJ2-4
clone size: NA
V gene: TRBV14
CDR3 DNA: TGTGCCAGCAGCCGAGACGCAGGGCTGGTCGGCAAAAATACTCAGTACTTC
CDR3 protein: CASSRDAGLVGKNTQYF

D gene: NA
J gene: TRBJ2-3
clone size: many
V gene: TRBV10-1
CDR3 DNA: TGCGCCAGCAGTGTTTCGACCGACGATTCAGATACGCAGTATTTT
CDR3 protein: CASSVSTDDSDTQYF

D gene: NA
J gene: TRBJ2-3
clone size: many
V gene: TRBV30
CDR3 DNA: TGTGCCTGGAGCCAGGGACTGAGCACAGATACGCAGTATTTT
CDR3 protein: CAWSQGLSTDTQYF

D gene: NA
J gene: TRBJ2-1
clone size: many
V gene: TRBV11-3
CDR3 DNA: TGTGCCAGCAGCTTATCGATGGGGTATGAGCAGTTCTTC
CDR3 protein: CASSLSMGYEQFF

D gene: NA
J gene: TRBJ2-3
clone size: many
V gene: TRBV7-8
CDR3 DNA: TGTGCCAGCAGCCCCCCCCGTGCAGATACGCAGTATTTT
CDR3 protein: CASSPPRADTQYF

D gene: TRBD2
J gene: TRBJ2-3
clone size: NA
V gene: TRBV4-1
CDR3 DNA: TGCGCCAGCAGCCAAGATTTTCTAGCGGGAATCACAGATACGCAGTATTTT
CDR3 protein: CASSQDFLAGITDTQYF

D gene: NA
J gene: TRBJ2-1
clone size: NA
V gene: TRBV11-2
CDR3 DNA: TGTGCCAGCAGCTTTCAACTCAATGAGCAGTTCTTC
CDR3 protein: CASSFQLNEQFF

D gene: NA
J gene: TRBJ2-1
clone size: NA
V gene: TRBV9
CDR3 DNA: TGTGCCAGCAGCGTAGGGACGCACTACAATGAGCAGTTCTTC
CDR3 protein: CASSVGTHYNEQFF

D gene: NA
J gene: TRBJ2-4
clone size: NA
V gene: TRBV10-2
CDR3 DNA: TGCGCCAGCAGTGCAGAGGGGCTGCGCGGCACAAACACTCAGTATTTC
CDR3 protein: CASSAEGLRGTNTQYF

D gene: TRBD1
J gene: TRBJ1-3
clone size: NA
V gene: TRBV7-2
CDR3 DNA: TGTGCCAGCAGCCCCCGGACAGGGGGCGCGTGGGGAAACACCATATATTTT
CDR3 protein: CASSPRTGGAWGNTIYF

D gene: NA
J gene: TRBJ2-3
clone size: NA
V gene: TRBV27
CDR3 DNA: TGTGCCAGCAGTTTCGGGAACACAGATACGCAGTATTTT
CDR3 protein: CASSFGNTDTQYF

D gene: NA
J gene: TRBJ2-7
clone size: many
V gene: TRBV7-2
CDR3 DNA: TGTGCCAGTCAGGAGTATCTTGGGGAGCAGTACTTC
CDR3 protein: CASQEYLGEQYF

D gene: TRBD1
J gene: TRBJ2-2
clone size: NA
V gene: TRBV6-2/TRBV6-3
CDR3 DNA: TGTGCCAGCAGTTATAGCCCGGACAGGGGATACCTGAACACCGGGGAGCTGTTTTTT
CDR3 protein: CASSYSPDRGYLNTGELFF

D gene: NA
J gene: TRBJ1-1
clone size: many
V gene: TRBV28
CDR3 DNA: TGTGCCAGCAGAGGGATACTTGAAGCTTTCTTT
CDR3 protein: CASRGILEAFF

D gene: TRBD1
J gene: TRBJ2-7
clone size: NA
V gene: TRBV6-2/TRBV6-3
CDR3 DNA: TGTGCCAGCAGAACAGGGGATTCCTACGAGCAGTACTTC
CDR3 protein: CASRTGDSYEQYF

D gene: NA
J gene: TRBJ2-5
clone size: NA
V gene: TRBV12-3/TRBV12-4
CDR3 DNA: TGTGCCAGCAGTTTGGGGGGCTTGGGGAGAGAGACCCAGTACTTC
CDR3 protein: CASSLGGLGRETQYF

D gene: NA
J gene: TRBJ2-1
clone size: many
V gene: TRBV27
CDR3 DNA: TGTGCCAGCAGTTTGGCGGGAAGGTACAATGAGCAGTTCTTC
CDR3 protein: CASSLAGRYNEQFF

D gene: NA
J gene: TRBJ1-2
clone size: NA
V gene: TRBV6-1
CDR3 DNA: TGTGCCAGCAGGGCGGGGGGGGGGGGGGCCTCATATGGCTACACCTTC
CDR3 protein: CASRAGGGGASYGYTF

D gene: TRBD1
J gene: TRBJ2-1
clone size: medium-sized
V gene: TRBV6-1
CDR3 DNA: TGTGCCAGCAGTCTTCGACAGGGGATCAACAATGAGCAGTTCTTC
CDR3 protein: CASSLRQGINNEQFF

D gene: NA
J gene: TRBJ2-1
clone size: many
V gene: TRBV6-2/TRBV6-3
CDR3 DNA: TGTGCCAGCGGACACTTTAGCGATCCGTTCTTC
CDR3 protein: CASGHFSDPFF

D gene: NA
J gene: TRBJ2-5
clone size: NA
V gene: TRBV7-6
CDR3 DNA: TGTGCCAGCAGCTTACAAGTCGCAGAGACCCAGTACTTC
CDR3 protein: CASSLQVAETQYF

D gene: NA
J gene: TRBJ2-2
clone size: medium-sized
V gene: TRBV27
CDR3 DNA: TGTGCCAGCACGTCAACGGGAGTTAACACCGGGGAGCTGTTTTTT
CDR3 protein: CASTSTGVNTGELFF

D gene: NA
J gene: TRBJ2-3
clone size: once
V gene: TRBV27
CDR3 DNA: TGTGCCAGGGGGACGGGGTTTCGTGACACAGATACGCAGTATTTC
CDR3 protein: CARGTGFRDTDTQYF

D gene: NA
J gene: TRBJ2-6
clone size: many
V gene: TRBV6-1
CDR3 DNA: TGTGCCAGCACTGAGACACAGTCTGGGGCCAACGTCCTGACTTTC
CDR3 protein: CASTETQSGANVLTF

D gene: TRBD1
J gene: TRBJ2-1
clone size: NA
V gene: TRBV12-3/TRBV12-4
CDR3 DNA: TGTGCCAGCAGACAAGCCGGGACAGGGAACTACAATGAGCAGTTCTTC
CDR3 protein: CASRQAGTGNYNEQFF

D gene: NA
J gene: TRBJ2-1
clone size: medium-sized
V gene: TRBV4-2
CDR3 DNA: TGTGCCAGCAGCCAACCTCAGGGAGACAATGAGCAGTTCTTC
CDR3 protein: CASSQPQGDNEQFF

D gene: NA
J gene: TRBJ2-1
clone size: many
V gene: TRBV5-1
CDR3 DNA: TGCGCCAGCAAGGAGGGAGCTGAGCAGTTCTTC
CDR3 protein: CASKEGAEQFF

D gene: TRBD1
J gene: TRBJ2-7
clone size: NA
V gene: TRBV10-3
CDR3 DNA: TGTGGCCGCGGCTCGAGACAGGGAGCCAAAGACACGCAGTACTTC
CDR3 protein: CGRGSRQGAKDTQYF

D gene: NA
J gene: TRBJ2-4
clone size: NA
V gene: TRBV10-2
CDR3 DNA: TGCGCCAGCACGGGGCTGGGAGCCAAAAATACGCAGTACTTC
CDR3 protein: CASTGLGAKNTQYF

D gene: NA
J gene: TRBJ2-1
clone size: NA
V gene: TRBV10-3
CDR3 DNA: TGTGCCGCCAGCGATCCACGGGAAAGGAATGAGCAGTTCTTC
CDR3 protein: CAASDPRERNEQFF

D gene: TRBD1
J gene: TRBJ2-5
clone size: NA
V gene: TRBV7-2
CDR3 DNA: TGTGCCAGCAGCTCCGGGACAGGTCAAGAGACCCAGTACTTC
CDR3 protein: CASSSGTGQETQYF

D gene: NA
J gene: TRBJ1-5
clone size: NA
V gene: TRBV20-1
CDR3 DNA: TGCAGTGCTAGAGATCTGGTCGGTAGCAATCAGCCCCAGCATTTT
CDR3 protein: CSARDLVGSNQPQHF

D gene: NA
J gene: TRBJ2-7
clone size: many
V gene: TRBV6-1
CDR3 DNA: TGTGCCAGCCACAAGGACGGGTTCTCCTACGAGCAGTACTTC
CDR3 protein: CASHKDGFSYEQYF

D gene: TRBD2
J gene: TRBJ2-5
clone size: many
V gene: TRBV7-2
CDR3 DNA: TGTGCCAGCACCAAGGGTAGCGGGAGGCAAGAGACCCAGTACTTC
CDR3 protein: CASTKGSGRQETQYF

D gene: NA
J gene: TRBJ2-3
clone size: NA
V gene: TRBV14
CDR3 DNA: TGTGCGGGCAGGGGGGGCCGGGACACAGATACGCAGTATTTC
CDR3 protein: CAGRGGRDTDTQYF

D gene: NA
J gene: TRBJ2-7
clone size: few
V gene: TRBV6-1
CDR3 DNA: TGTGCCAGCAGTGAAGCCGGGACGGCCAGCTCCTACGAGCAGTACTTC
CDR3 protein: CASSEAGTASSYEQYF

D gene: NA
J gene: TRBJ2-3
clone size: NA
V gene: TRBV6-1
CDR3 DNA: TGTGCCAGCAGTGCCGGGACCGACTTCACAGATACGCAGTATTTT
CDR3 protein: CASSAGTDFTDTQYF

D gene: NA
J gene: TRBJ1-1
clone size: NA
V gene: TRBV6-5
CDR3 DNA: TGTGCCAGCAGTTACGCAGGCGGAGGGACCATGAACACTGAAGCTTTCTTT
CDR3 protein: CASSYAGGGTMNTEAFF

D gene: NA
J gene: TRBJ1-6
clone size: NA
V gene: TRBV10-1
CDR3 DNA: TGCGCCAGCAGTGAATTTGGGGCCTACGAGCAGCACTTT
CDR3 protein: CASSEFGAYEQHF

D gene: NA
J gene: TRBJ1-3
clone size: NA
V gene: TRBV6-1
CDR3 DNA: TGTGCCAGCCTGACCCGCGCTGATACGGGAAACACCATATATTTT
CDR3 protein: CASLTRADTGNTIYF

D gene: TRBD2
J gene: TRBJ2-7
clone size: many
V gene: TRBV6-5
CDR3 DNA: TGTGCCAGCAGTTACTCGACTAGCGGGGGCTACGAGCAGTACTTC
CDR3 protein: CASSYSTSGGYEQYF

D gene: NA
J gene: TRBJ2-3
clone size: NA
V gene: TRBV10-2
CDR3 DNA: TGCGCCAGCTCCCCCCAGGCTGCGAGCACAGATACGCAGTATTTT
CDR3 protein: CASSPQAASTDTQYF

D gene: NA
J gene: TRBJ2-1
clone size: many
V gene: TRBV9
CDR3 DNA: TGTGCCAGCAGCGTAGATCCAGGAGCGAATGAGCAGTTCTTC
CDR3 protein: CASSVDPGANEQFF

D gene: NA
J gene: TRBJ2-3
clone size: NA
V gene: TRBV10-2
CDR3 DNA: NA
CDR3 protein: CPSWGVGAKDMQYF

D gene: TRBD1
J gene: TRBJ1-5
clone size: NA
V gene: TRBV7-8
CDR3 DNA: TGTGCCAGCAGCCGCCGGGACAGGGGTGGCAATCAGCCCCAGCATTTT
CDR3 protein: CASSRRDRGGNQPQHF

D gene: TRBD2
J gene: TRBJ2-4
clone size: NA
V gene: TRBV6-1
CDR3 DNA: TGTGCCAGCAGCCATACATACCCGGGGGGGCCGGGGGGCGAGGACCAAGACACTCAGTACTTC
CDR3 protein: CASSHTYPGGPGGEDQDTQYF

D gene: TRBD2
J gene: TRBJ2-3
clone size: many
V gene: TRBV6-1
CDR3 DNA: TGTGCCAGCAGGGGACTAGCGGGGAGATTGGGCACAGATACGCAGTATTTT
CDR3 protein: CASRGLAGRLGTDTQYF

D gene: TRBD1
J gene: TRBJ1-1
clone size: medium-sized
V gene: TRBV6-5
CDR3 DNA: TGTGCCAGCAGTTCAACTCCACGACAGGGAGCAGCTTTCTTT
CDR3 protein: CASSSTPRQGAAFF

D gene: NA
J gene: TRBJ2-5
clone size: NA
V gene: TRBV6-1
CDR3 DNA: TGTGCCGGGGGTGACGGGGGCGGGGACCAAGAGACCCAGTATTTC
CDR3 protein: CAGGDGGGDQETQYF

D gene: NA
J gene: TRBJ2-1
clone size: NA
V gene: TRBV12-3/TRBV12-4
CDR3 DNA: TGTGCCAGCAGTTTTGGAGGGCTAGCGTACAATGAGCAGTTCTTC
CDR3 protein: CASSFGGLAYNEQFF

D gene: TRBD2
J gene: TRBJ2-3
clone size: medium-sized
V gene: TRBV10-3
CDR3 DNA: TGTGCCATCAGTGAACCCGGGACTAGCGGTAATACGCAGTATTTT
CDR3 protein: CAISEPGTSGNTQYF

D gene: NA
J gene: TRBJ2-3
clone size: NA
V gene: TRBV6-1
CDR3 DNA: TGTGCGAGCAGCGTAAGCCGTGACCAAGATACCCAGTACTTT
CDR3 protein: CASSVSRDQDTQYF

D gene: NA
J gene: TRBJ2-3
clone size: NA
V gene: TRBV10-2
CDR3 DNA: TGCGCGGGCAGCCGGGGGGCAGGGCAAGATACGCAGTATTTC
CDR3 protein: CAGSRGAGQDTQYF

D gene: NA
J gene: TRBJ2-5
clone size: many
V gene: TRBV28
CDR3 DNA: TGTGCCAGCAGTTCGCCCGGGAAGCAAGAGACCCAGTACTTC
CDR3 protein: CASSSPGKQETQYF

D gene: NA
J gene: TRBJ2-3
clone size: NA
V gene: TRBV6-1
CDR3 DNA: TGTGCCAGCAGTGTAACTAGAGGACAAAATACGCAGTATTTT
CDR3 protein: CASSVTRGQNTQYF

D gene: NA
J gene: TRBJ2-5
clone size: NA
V gene: TRBV6-4
CDR3 DNA: TGTGCCGGCGGTGACGGGGGCCGGGACCAAGATACGCAGTACTTT
CDR3 protein: CAGGDGGRDQDTQYF

D gene: NA
J gene: TRBJ2-4
clone size: NA
V gene: TRBV6-1
CDR3 DNA: TGTGCCAGCAGTGAAATGGGCAGCGACCGAAACACCCAGTACTTC
CDR3 protein: CASSEMGSDRNTQYF

D gene: NA
J gene: TRBJ2-7
clone size: few
V gene: TRBV10-1
CDR3 DNA: TGCGCCAGCAGTCCGACAGTGAACTACGAGCAGTACTTC
CDR3 protein: CASSPTVNYEQYF